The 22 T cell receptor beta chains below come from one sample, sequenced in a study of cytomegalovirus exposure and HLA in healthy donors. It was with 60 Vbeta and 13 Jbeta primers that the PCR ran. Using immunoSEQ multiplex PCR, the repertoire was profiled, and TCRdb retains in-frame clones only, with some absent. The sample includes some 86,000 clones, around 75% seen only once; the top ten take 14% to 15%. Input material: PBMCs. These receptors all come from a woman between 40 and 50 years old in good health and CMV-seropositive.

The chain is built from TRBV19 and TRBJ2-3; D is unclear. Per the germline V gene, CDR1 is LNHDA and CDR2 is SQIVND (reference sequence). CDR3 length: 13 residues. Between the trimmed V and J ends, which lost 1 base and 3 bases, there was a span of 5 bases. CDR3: CASSIVPTDTQYF. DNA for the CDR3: TGTGCCAGTAGTATAGTTCCGACAGATACGCAGTATTTT.

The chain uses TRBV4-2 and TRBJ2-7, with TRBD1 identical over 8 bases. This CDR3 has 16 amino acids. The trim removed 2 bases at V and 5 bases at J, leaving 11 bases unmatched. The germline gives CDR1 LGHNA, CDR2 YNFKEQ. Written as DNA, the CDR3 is TGTGCCAGCAGCCAAAATGACAGGGGAGGTCTACACGAGCAGTACTTC. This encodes CASSQNDRGGLHEQYF.

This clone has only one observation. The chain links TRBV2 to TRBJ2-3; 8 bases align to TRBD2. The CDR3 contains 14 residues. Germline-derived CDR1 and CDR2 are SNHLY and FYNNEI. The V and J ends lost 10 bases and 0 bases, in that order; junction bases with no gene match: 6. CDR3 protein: CATRQRESTDTQYF. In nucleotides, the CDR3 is TGTGCCACTCGACAGCGGGAGAGCACAGATACGCAGTATTTT.

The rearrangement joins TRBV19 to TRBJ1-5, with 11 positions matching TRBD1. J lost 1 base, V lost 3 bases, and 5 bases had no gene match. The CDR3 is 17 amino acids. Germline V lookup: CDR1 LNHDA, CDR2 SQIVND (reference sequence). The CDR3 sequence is CASSILGTGGSNQPQHF. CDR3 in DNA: TGTGCCAGTAGTATCCTCGGGACAGGGGGGAGCAATCAGCCCCAGCATTTT.

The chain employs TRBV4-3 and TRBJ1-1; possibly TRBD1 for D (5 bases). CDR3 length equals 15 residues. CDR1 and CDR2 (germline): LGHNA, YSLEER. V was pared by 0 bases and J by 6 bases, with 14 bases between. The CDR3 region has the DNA TGCGCCAGCAGCCAAGAACGAGCAGGGCTGGCTGAAGCTTTCTTT. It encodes CASSQERAGLAEAFF.

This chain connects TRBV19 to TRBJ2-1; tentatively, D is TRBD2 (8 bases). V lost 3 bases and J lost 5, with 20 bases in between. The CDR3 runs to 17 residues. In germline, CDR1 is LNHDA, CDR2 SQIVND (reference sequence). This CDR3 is CASSMAGGTRIHNEQFF. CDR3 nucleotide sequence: TGTGCCAGTAGTATGGCAGGGGGGACTAGAATCCACAATGAGCAGTTCTTC. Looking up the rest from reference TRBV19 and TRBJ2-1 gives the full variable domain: DGGITQSPKYLFRKEGQNVTLSCEQNLNHDAMYWYRQDPGQGLRLIYYSQIVNDFQKGDIAEGYSVSREKKESFPLTVTSAQKNPTAFYLCASSMAGGTRIHNEQFFGPGTRLTVL.

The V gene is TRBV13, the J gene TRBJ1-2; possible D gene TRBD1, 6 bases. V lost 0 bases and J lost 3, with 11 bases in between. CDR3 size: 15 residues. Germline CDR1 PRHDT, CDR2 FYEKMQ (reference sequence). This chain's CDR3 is CASSLGSRQDYGYTF. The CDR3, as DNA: TGTGCCAGCAGCTTAGGTTCGCGACAGGACTATGGCTACACCTTC.

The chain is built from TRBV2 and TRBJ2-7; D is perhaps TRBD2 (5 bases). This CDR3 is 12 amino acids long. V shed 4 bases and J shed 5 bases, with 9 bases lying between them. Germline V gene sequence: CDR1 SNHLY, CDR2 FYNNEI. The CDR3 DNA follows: TGTGCCAGCAGTGGCACGGGGAACGAGCAGTACTTC. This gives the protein CASSGTGNEQYF.

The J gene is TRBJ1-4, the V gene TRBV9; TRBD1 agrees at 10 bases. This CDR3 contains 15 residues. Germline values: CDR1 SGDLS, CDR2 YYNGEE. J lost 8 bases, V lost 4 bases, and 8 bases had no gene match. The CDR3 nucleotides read TGTGCCAGCAGCTTCAGACAGGGGGCAATGGAAAAACTGTTTTTT. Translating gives CASSFRQGAMEKLFF.

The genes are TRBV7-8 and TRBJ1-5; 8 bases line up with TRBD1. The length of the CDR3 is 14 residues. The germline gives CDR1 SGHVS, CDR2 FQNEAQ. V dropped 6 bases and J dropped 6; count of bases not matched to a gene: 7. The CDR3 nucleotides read TGTGCCAGCAGACTGGACAGGGTCGGTCAGCCCCAGCATTTT. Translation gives CASRLDRVGQPQHF.

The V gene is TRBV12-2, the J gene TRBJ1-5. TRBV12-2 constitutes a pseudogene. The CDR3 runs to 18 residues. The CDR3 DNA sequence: TGTGCAAGTCGCTTAGTTACGGGGGGGGGCGTAGGCAATCAGCCCCAGCATTTT. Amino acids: CASRLVTGGGVGNQPQHF.

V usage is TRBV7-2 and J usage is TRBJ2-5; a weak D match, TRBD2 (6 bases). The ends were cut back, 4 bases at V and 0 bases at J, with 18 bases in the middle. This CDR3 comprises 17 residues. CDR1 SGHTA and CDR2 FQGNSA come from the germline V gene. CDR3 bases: TGTGCCAGCAGCTCCCTAGGTATAGCGGCGTACCAAGAGACCCAGTACTTC. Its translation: CASSSLGIAAYQETQYF.

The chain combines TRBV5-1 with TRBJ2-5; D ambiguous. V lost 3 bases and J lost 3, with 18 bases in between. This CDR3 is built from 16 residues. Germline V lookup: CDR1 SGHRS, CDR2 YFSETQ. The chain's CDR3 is CASSSLQVALEETQYF. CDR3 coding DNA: TGCGCCAGCAGCTCCCTCCAGGTGGCTTTGGAAGAGACCCAGTACTTC.

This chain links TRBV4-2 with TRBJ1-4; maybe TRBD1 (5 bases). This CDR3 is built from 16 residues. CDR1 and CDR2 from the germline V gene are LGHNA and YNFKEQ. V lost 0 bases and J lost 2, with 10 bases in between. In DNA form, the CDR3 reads TGTGCCAGCAGCCAAGATGCGGCAGGGACTAATGAAAAACTGTTTTTT. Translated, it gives CASSQDAAGTNEKLFF.

The chain's CDR3 is CASSSGQGHPGANVLTF. The CDR3 DNA reads as TGTGCCAGCAGCTCGGGACAGGGTCATCCTGGGGCCAACGTCCTGACTTTC. This rearrangement joins TRBV11-3 to TRBJ2-6, with 9 bases aligning to TRBD1. Germline CDR1 and CDR2: SGHNT and YENEEA. This CDR3 region has 17 residues. The V segment lost 4 bases and the J segment 2 bases; nucleotides outside the gene matches: 6.

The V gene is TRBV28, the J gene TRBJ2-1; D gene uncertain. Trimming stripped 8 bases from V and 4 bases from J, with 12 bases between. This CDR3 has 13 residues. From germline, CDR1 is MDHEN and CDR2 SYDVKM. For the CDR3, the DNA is TGTGCCAGCGGAGCCATGACTTACAATGAGCAGTTCTTC. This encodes CASGAMTYNEQFF.

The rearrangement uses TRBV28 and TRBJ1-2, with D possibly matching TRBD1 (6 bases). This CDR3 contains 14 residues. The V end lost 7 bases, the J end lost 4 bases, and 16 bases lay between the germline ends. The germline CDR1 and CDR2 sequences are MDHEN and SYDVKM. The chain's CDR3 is CASTFRTEAYGYTF. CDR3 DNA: TGTGCCAGCACTTTTCGGACAGAAGCCTATGGCTACACCTTC.

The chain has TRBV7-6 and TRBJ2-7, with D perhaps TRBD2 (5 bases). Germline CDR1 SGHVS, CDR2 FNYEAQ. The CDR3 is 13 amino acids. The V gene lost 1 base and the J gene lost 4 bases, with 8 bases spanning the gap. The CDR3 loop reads CASSLDRGYEQYF. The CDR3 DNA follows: TGTGCCAGCAGCTTAGATCGCGGGTACGAGCAGTACTTC.

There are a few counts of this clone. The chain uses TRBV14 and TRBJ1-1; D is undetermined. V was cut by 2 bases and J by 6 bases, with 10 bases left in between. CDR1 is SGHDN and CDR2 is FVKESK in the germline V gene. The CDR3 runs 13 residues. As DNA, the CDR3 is TGTGCCAGCAGCCAACTCACTGGAGCTGAAGCTTTCTTT. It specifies CASSQLTGAEAFF.

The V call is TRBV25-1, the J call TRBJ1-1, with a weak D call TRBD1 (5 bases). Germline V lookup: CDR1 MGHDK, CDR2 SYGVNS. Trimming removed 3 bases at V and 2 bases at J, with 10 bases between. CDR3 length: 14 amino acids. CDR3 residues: CASSDTGPNTEAFF. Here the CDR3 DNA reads TGTGCCAGCAGTGATACAGGACCAAACACTGAAGCTTTCTTT.

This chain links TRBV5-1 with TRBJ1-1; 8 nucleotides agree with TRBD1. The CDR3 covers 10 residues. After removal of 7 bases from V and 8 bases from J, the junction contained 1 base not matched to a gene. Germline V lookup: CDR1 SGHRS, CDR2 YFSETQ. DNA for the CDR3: TGCGCCAGCCGGGACAGGGAAGCTTTCTTT. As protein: CASRDREAFF.

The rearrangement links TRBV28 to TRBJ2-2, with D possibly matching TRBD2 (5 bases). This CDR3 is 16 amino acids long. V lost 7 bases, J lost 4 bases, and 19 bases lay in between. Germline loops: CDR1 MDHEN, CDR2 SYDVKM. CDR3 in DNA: TGTGCCAGCACCCCTATCGGGGTGGGGTTCACCGGGGAGCTGTTTTTT. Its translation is CASTPIGVGFTGELFF.